The entry that follows covers one T cell receptor (beta chain) sequence. The data are from a study of PD-1 and CTLA-4 blockade in melanoma. The CDR3 extends over 14 amino acids. CDR1 is MNHEY and CDR2 is SVGAGI in the germline V gene. V gave up 4 bases and J gave up 5 bases, with 15 bases separating them. This table comes from immunoSEQ multiplex PCR, and its TCRdb copy is limited to in-frame clones, with some not included. The sample has tens of thousands of clones; around 90% are singletons. This chain links TRBV6-5 with TRBJ2-7; D is possibly TRBD1 (6 bases). The TCR was taken from a human donor with melanoma. Sequenced here: CD8+ T cells from peripheral blood, sampled from a patient given anti-PD-1 treatment. This chain's CDR3 is CASSSLAGVHEQYF. The CDR3, as DNA: TGTGCCAGCAGTTCCCTGGCAGGGGTCCACGAGCAGTACTTC.